These 9 T cell receptor beta chains were sequenced from one sample in a study of T cells in Graves' hyperthyroidism and ophthalmopathy. TCR beta CDR3 regions were amplified from RNA transcripts. Initially, a first-round RT-PCR of the TCR CDR3 employed the HTBI primer set. TCRdb passed the multiplex PCR reads through MiXCR, listing each CDR3 protein once. The sample lists about 270,000 distinct CDR3 sequences, 20% to 25% occurring once. Sequences were obtained from blood. Every receptor here comes from a man younger than 45 with Graves' ophthalmopathy.

This clonotype was seen ten or more times. This rearrangement joins TRBV2 to TRBJ2-3; no clear D gene. Germline V gene sequence: CDR1 SNHLY, CDR2 FYNNEI. The CDR3 covers 13 residues. Trimming removed 6 bases from V and 4 bases from J, with 11 bases in between. The CDR3 coding sequence is TGTGCCAGCAGATGGTATGAGGCAGATACGCAGTATTTT. Protein sequence: CASRWYEADTQYF. Combining the CDR3 with reference TRBV2 and TRBJ2-3 gives the whole variable domain EPEVTQTPSHQVTQMGQEVILRCVPISNHLYFYWYRQILGQKVEFLVSFYNNEISEKSEIFDDQFSVERPDGSNFTLKIRSTKLEDSAMYFCASRWYEADTQYFGPGTRLTVL.

The CDR3 DNA sequence: TGTGCCCGAGGGGACAGCTCCTACAATGAGCAGTTCTTC. Protein product: CARGDSSYNEQFF. The gene calls are TRBV5-8 and TRBJ2-1; 7 positions agree with TRBD1. Germline CDR1 and CDR2: SGHTS and YDEGEE. V shed 10 bases, J shed 0 bases, and the junction held 4 bases outside the gene matches. This CDR3 has 13 residues.

This clonotype turned up a few times. The gene calls are TRBV18 and TRBJ1-1; D is unresolved. Looked up from germline, CDR1 is KGHSH and CDR2 is LQKENI. The CDR3 totals 13 residues. V lost 2 bases and J lost 2, with 6 bases in between. CDR3 loop: CASSPGENTEAFF. Written as DNA, the CDR3 is TGTGCCAGCTCACCAGGTGAAAACACTGAAGCTTTCTTT.

The rearrangement uses TRBV19 and TRBJ2-7, with D perhaps TRBD2 (5 bases). Trimming stripped 3 bases from V and 0 bases from J, with 12 bases between. CDR1 and CDR2 from the germline V gene are LNHDA and SQIVND (reference sequence). The CDR3 contains 15 residues. The CDR3 sequence: CASSIKGEGSYEQYF. As DNA, the CDR3 is TGTGCCAGTAGTATCAAGGGCGAGGGCTCCTACGAGCAGTACTTC.

This clonotype was picked up many times. The chain employs TRBV2 and TRBJ2-7; D is perhaps TRBD1 (5 bases). Trimming removed 11 bases at V and 4 bases at J, with 9 bases between. CDR1 and CDR2 (germline): SNHLY, FYNNEI. This CDR3 comprises 10 residues. CDR3 DNA: TGTGCCGCAGGGCAGTACGAGCAGTACTTC. Its protein product is CAAGQYEQYF.

This clonotype was seen ten or more times. The J gene is TRBJ2-1, the V gene TRBV3-1; D gene unclear. Between the trimmed V and J ends, which lost 3 bases and 7 bases, there was a span of 13 bases. The germline V gene encodes CDR1 LGHDT and CDR2 YNNKEL (reference sequence). This CDR3 comprises 14 residues. The CDR3 protein is CASSQVGAENEQFF. CDR3 nucleotide sequence: TGTGCCAGCAGCCAGGTCGGAGCTGAGAATGAGCAGTTCTTC.

Concerning this clonotype: The junction differs from germline at one of its ends, possibly a read error. The genes are TRBV11-3 and TRBJ2-7; D possibly matches TRBD1 or TRBD2 (5 bases each). This CDR3 contains 13 residues. CDR1 and CDR2 (germline): SGHNT, YENEEA. CDR3 bases: TGTGCCAGCAGCGGGACGGCCAAATACGGGCAGTACTTC. It specifies CASSGTAKYGQYF.

V gene TRBV13 combines with J gene TRBJ2-3, with TRBD1 matching over 7 bases. From germline, CDR1 is PRHDT and CDR2 FYEKMQ (reference sequence). V lost 4 bases, J lost 5 bases, and 9 bases stayed unmatched. The CDR3 contains 15 residues. The CDR3 region is CASSSRPGQQDTQYF. The CDR3 DNA follows: TGTGCCAGCAGCTCGCGACCGGGACAGCAAGATACGCAGTATTTT.

The rearrangement joins TRBV20-1 to TRBJ2-7, with no clear D. From germline, CDR1 is DFQATT and CDR2 SNEGSKA (reference sequence). V lost 3 bases, J lost 2 bases, and 11 bases lay in between. The CDR3 runs to 13 residues. CDR3 sequence (DNA): TGCAGTGCTAGGAGGCAGGAGACCTACGAGCAGTACTTC. Its translation: CSARRQETYEQYF.